This T cell receptor (beta chain) was identified during a study of blood T cell repertoires in COVID-19. As for the study in general: Nucleic acid was either cDNA or gDNA, and it came from T cells, B-cell-depleted T cells, or PBMCs.

Assay used: immunoSEQ multiplex PCR; TCRdb lists only in-frame clones, some missing. The sample lists 490,000 or so clones; around 85% were seen once. V shed 1 base and J 7 bases; nucleotides not matched to a gene: 8. The V gene's germline CDR1 is SGHNT and CDR2 YYREEE (reference sequence). This CDR3 has 15 residues. This clone was seen a handful of times. In Cohort 3, a recovered donor had either two negative PCRs, clearance, or symptom resolution. The rearrangement uses TRBV5-4 and TRBJ1-1; 9 bases match TRBD1. The receptor was derived from a woman in her sixties or seventies who had recovered from COVID-19. The sequencing sample was made of PBMCs or T cells enriched from blood (not recorded which). CDR3 residues: CASSLLGQGSDEAFF. DNA for the CDR3: TGTGCCAGCAGCTTGTTGGGACAGGGTAGCGATGAAGCTTTCTTT.